What follows is one TCR beta chain and its context. Its specificity is unknown. This entry belongs to a study of graft-versus-host responses after intestinal transplantation. Measured with immunoSEQ multiplex PCR; TCRdb has only the in-frame clones, and not every one. This table has around 90,000 clones, approximately 90% appearing once. J lost 1 base, V lost 4 bases, and 7 bases had no gene match. Germline values: CDR1 MNHNS, CDR2 SASEGT. This CDR3 is 17 amino acids long. Study findings and constraints: Early post-transplant declines in HvG were associated with peak levels of circulating GvH clones.

This clonotype originated in a human donor who was the organ donor for an intestinal transplant. The sequences come from unstimulated CD8+ T cells sorted from spleen or lymph node cells, collected before transplant. This chain links TRBV6-1 with TRBJ2-2; 9 bases agree with TRBD1. The CDR3 sequence is CASSGQRDRVNTGELFF. As DNA, the CDR3 is TGTGCCAGCAGTGGACAACGGGACAGGGTGAACACCGGGGAGCTGTTTTTT.